The rows below give T cell receptor beta chains drawn from one sample of a study of radiation and T cells in renal cell carcinoma. Method: immunoSEQ multiplex PCR; TCRdb's copy keeps in-frame clones and lacks some. The sample records about 100,000 clones, 70% to 85% being singletons. The specimen comprised blood, sampled from a patient whose treatment included radiotherapy and nephrectomy. These receptors came from a man in his 60s with renal cell carcinoma. CDR3s include the opening cysteine and the closing phenylalanine or tryptophan. D genes are given only for firm matches.

v_gene	d_gene	CDR3aa
TRBV10-3	TRBD1	CAISESRQGRNEQFF
TRBV19	.	CASSIGPMNTEAFF
TRBV10-2	TRBD2	CASSDPKLGGGYEQYF
TRBV19	.	CASSMVNTGDEQYF
TRBV19	.	CASSDRLTDTQYF
TRBV4-2	TRBD2	CASSPDRLAEYNEQFF
TRBV6-1	.	CASTRDINYGYTF
TRBV5-1	TRBD1	CASSSRQGNTGELFF
TRBV19	.	CASSSTAGGPTEAFF
TRBV9	TRBD2	CASSAGGRTGELFF
TRBV7-9	TRBD1	CASSFGQGQVEKLFF
TRBV27	TRBD2	CASRIAGAPPSEQYF
TRBV5-4	TRBD2	CASSFGLADYNEQFF
TRBV5-4	.	CASSLEAGSNGYTF
TRBV10-3	.	CAIVEPPGGYTF
TRBV6-1	.	CAIARGRTSTDTQYF
TRBV5-1	TRBD1	CASSEGQGPTGELFF
TRBV5-1	TRBD1	CASSFFGQAQETQYF
TRBV6-1	.	CASSEAALVTQYF
TRBV28	.	CASSYIDQSYNEKLFF
TRBV27	TRBD2	CASSPPLAGARYNEQFF
TRBV9	.	CASSARDTYEQYF
TRBV7-3	.	CASSRGGSYNEQFF
TRBV6-1	.	CASSEAGSTIYF
TRBV9	.	CASSGGSAPFSGGYTF
TRBV6-6	TRBD1	CASSSPTGAMGEQYF
TRBV5-1	.	CASSQGTELYQATQYF
TRBV5-1	TRBD2	CASSLGLAGGITSYNEQFF
TRBV2	TRBD1	CASNWDRGDEAFF
TRBV5-1	.	CASSLRGFTDTQYF
TRBV2	.	CASTPPRLLNTEAFF
TRBV29-1	TRBD2	CSVDPGSGSIYNEQFF
TRBV6-1	.	CASSEGPRSYGYTF